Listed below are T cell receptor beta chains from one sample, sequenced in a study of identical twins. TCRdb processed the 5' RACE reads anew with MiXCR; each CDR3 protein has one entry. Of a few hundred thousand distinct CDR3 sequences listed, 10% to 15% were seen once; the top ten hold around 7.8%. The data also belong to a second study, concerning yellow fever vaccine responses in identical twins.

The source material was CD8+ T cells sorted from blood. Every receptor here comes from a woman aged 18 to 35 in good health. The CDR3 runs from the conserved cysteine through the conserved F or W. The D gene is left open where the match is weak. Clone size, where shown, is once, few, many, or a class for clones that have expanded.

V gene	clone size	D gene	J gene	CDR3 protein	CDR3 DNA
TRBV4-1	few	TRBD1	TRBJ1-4	CASGQGREKLFF	TGCGCCAGCGGACAGGGAAGAGAAAAACTGTTTTTT
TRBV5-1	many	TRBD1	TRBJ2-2	CASSKPRQGATGELFF	TGCGCCAGCAGCAAACCCAGACAGGGTGCCACCGGGGAGCTGTTTTTT
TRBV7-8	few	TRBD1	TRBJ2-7	CASSFFGTGVYEQYF	TGTGCCAGCAGCTTCTTTGGGACAGGGGTTTACGAGCAGTACTTC
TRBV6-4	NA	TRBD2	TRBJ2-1	CASSDSTSGWGEQFF	TGTGCCAGCAGTGACTCTACTAGCGGGTGGGGTGAGCAGTTCTTC
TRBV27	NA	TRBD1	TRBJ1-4	CASRDKYRGQKDDKLFF	TGTGCCAGCAGAGACAAATACAGGGGGCAAAAAGATGACAAACTGTTTTTT
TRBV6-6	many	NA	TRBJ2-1	CASSYNSYNEQFF	TGTGCCAGCAGTTACAACTCCTACAATGAGCAGTTCTTC
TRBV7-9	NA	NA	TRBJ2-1	CASSFPGRRTSNEQFF	TGTGCCAGCAGCTTCCCGGGACGGCGAACTAGCAATGAGCAGTTCTTC
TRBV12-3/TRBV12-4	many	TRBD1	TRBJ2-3	CASTLLGGEPQYF	TGTGCCAGCACCCTATTAGGGGGCGAACCCCAGTATTTT
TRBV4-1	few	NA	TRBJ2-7	CASSQDDRADEQYF	TGCGCCAGCAGCCAAGACGACAGAGCTGACGAGCAGTACTTC
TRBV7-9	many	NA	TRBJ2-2	CASSSLSRELFF	TGTGCCAGCAGCTCCCTTTCCCGGGAGCTGTTTTTT
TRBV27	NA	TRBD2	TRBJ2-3	CASSLVGLADTLYF	TGTGCCAGCAGTTTAGTTGGACTAGCAGATACGCTGTATTTT
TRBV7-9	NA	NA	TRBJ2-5	CASSLVRGFETQYF	TGTGCCAGCAGCTTAGTTCGGGGGTTTGAGACCCAGTACTTC
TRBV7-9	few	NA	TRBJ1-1	CASSRKEKQGWRTEAFF	TGTGCCAGCAGCCGAAAGGAGAAACAGGGCTGGCGCACTGAAGCTTTCTTT
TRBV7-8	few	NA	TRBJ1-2	CASSLVRAGISNYGYTF	TGTGCCAGCAGCTTAGTCAGGGCAGGGATTTCTAACTATGGCTACACCTTC
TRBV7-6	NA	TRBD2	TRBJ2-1	CASTSGGGIYNEQFF	TGTGCCAGCACGAGTGGGGGGGGGATATACAATGAGCAGTTCTTC
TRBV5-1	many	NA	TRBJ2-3	CASSLWGSTDTQYF	TGCGCCAGCAGCTTGTGGGGGAGCACAGATACGCAGTATTTT